The T cell receptor beta chain described here comes from a study of T-cell memory formation after mild COVID-19. Overall study: Largely, TCR clusters stayed within a single donor.

Germline V gene lookup returns CDR1 MGHDK and CDR2 SYGVNS. CDR3 length equals 14 residues. V was cut by 1 base and J by 0 bases, with 6 bases left in between. General study findings and limits: SARS-CoV-2 specificity was not confirmed for second-wave clones peaking on day 37. CD4+ bias marked clones expanding day 15 to 37, unlike balanced contracting clones. Clones which contracted sat mainly in CM and EM if CD4+, and in EMRA if CD8+.

TCRdb re-analysed the 5' RACE reads in MiXCR, keeping a single row per CDR3 protein. The sample lists about 600,000 distinct CDR3 sequences, about 20% occurring once. As concerns this clonotype: What it binds is unknown.

The origin of this receptor is an adult woman who had mild COVID-19 (a few samples of this study predate the infection). Cell type and time point are not known. The rearrangement joins TRBV25-1 to TRBJ1-2, with D hard to call. The sequenced material came from PBMCs or a T cell subset sorted from them (not recorded which). Here the CDR3 DNA reads TGTGCCAGCAGTGAATTTAGCTCTAACTATGGCTACACCTTC. Translation gives CASSEFSSNYGYTF.